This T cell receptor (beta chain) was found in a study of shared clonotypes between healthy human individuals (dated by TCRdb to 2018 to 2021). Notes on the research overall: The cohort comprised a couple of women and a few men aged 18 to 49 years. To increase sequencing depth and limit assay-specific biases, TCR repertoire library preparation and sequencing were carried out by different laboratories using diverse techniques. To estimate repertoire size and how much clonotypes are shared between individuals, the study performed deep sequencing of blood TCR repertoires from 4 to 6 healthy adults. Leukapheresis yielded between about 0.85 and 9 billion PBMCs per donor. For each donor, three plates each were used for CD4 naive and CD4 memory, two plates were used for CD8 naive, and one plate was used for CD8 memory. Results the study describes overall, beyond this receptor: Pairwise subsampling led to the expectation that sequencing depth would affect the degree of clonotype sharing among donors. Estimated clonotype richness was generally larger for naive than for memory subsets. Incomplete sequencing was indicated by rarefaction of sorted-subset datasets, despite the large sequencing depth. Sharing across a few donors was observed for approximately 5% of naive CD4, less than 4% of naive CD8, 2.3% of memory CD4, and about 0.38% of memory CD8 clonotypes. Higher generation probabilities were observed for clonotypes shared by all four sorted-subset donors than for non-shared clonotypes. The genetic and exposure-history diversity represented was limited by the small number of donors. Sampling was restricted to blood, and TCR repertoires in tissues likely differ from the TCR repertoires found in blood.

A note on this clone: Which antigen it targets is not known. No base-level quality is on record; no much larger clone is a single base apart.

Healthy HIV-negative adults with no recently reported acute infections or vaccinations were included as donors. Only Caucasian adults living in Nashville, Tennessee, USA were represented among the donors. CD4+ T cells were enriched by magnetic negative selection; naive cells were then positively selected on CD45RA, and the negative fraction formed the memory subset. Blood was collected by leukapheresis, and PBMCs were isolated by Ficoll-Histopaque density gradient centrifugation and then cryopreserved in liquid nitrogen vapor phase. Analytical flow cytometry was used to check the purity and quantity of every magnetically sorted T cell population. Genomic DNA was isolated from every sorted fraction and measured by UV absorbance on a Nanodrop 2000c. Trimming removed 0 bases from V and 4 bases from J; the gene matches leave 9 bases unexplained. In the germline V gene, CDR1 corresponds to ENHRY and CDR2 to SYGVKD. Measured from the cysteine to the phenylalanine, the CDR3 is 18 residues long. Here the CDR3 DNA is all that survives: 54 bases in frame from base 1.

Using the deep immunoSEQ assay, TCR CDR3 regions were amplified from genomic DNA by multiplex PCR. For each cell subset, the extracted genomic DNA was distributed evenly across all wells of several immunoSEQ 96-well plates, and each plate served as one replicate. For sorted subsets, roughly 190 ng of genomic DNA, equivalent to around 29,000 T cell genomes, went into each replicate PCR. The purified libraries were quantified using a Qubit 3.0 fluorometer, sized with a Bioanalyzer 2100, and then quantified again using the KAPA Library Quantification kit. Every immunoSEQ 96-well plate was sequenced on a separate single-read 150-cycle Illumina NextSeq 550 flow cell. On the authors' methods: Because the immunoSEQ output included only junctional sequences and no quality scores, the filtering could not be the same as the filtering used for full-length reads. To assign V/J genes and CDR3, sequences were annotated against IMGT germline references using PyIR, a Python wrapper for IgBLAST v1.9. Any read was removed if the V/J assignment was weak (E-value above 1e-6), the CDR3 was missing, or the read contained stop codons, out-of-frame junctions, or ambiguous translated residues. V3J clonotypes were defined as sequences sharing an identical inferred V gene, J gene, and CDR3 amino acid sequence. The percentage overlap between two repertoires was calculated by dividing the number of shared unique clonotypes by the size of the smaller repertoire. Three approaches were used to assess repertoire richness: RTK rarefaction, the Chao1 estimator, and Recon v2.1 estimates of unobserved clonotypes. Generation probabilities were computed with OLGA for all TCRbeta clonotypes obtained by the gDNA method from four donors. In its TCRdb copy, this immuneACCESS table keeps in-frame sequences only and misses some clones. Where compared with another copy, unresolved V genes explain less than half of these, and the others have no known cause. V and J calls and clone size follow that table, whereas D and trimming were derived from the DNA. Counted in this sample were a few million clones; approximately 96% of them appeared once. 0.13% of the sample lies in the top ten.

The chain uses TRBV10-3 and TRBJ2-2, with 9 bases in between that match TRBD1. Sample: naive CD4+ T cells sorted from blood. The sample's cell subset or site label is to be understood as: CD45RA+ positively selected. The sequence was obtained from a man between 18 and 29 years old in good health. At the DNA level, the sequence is TGTGCCATCAGTGAGTCGACGGGACAGGGCCGTGGCACCGGGGAGCTGTTTTTT. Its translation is CAISESTGQGRGTGELFF.